This T cell receptor (beta chain) appears in the sequencing data of a study of T cell responses to AZD1222 COVID-19 vaccine. CDR1 KGHSH and CDR2 LQKENI come from the germline V gene. This CDR3 is built from 14 residues. V gave up 4 bases and J gave up 4 bases, with 14 bases separating them. Concerning this clone: Its specificity is unknown.

The protocol was immunoSEQ multiplex PCR, while the TCRdb copy is restricted to in-frame clones and leaves out a portion. The data hold over 100,000 clones, with roughly 86% observed a single time. General study results and limits: The donors showed a predominance of white British ancestry and of females, with possible underestimation of clonal diversity. Only 5 or 6 people who got AZD1222 tested seropositive at baseline. Among spike-specific TCRs, nearly half reportedly target unmutated variant regions. Sampling that yielded the repertoires occurred only after the peak T cell response.

The specimen was peripheral blood, collected 28 days after the second AZD1222 dose. The J gene is TRBJ2-7, the V gene TRBV18; D possibly uses TRBD1 or TRBD2 (5 bases each). This TCR was sampled from an adult who received the AZD1222 COVID-19 vaccine. The CDR3 coding sequence is TGTGCCAGCTCACAAACAGACAGCGGATACGAGCAGTACTTC. Encoded protein: CASSQTDSGYEQYF.